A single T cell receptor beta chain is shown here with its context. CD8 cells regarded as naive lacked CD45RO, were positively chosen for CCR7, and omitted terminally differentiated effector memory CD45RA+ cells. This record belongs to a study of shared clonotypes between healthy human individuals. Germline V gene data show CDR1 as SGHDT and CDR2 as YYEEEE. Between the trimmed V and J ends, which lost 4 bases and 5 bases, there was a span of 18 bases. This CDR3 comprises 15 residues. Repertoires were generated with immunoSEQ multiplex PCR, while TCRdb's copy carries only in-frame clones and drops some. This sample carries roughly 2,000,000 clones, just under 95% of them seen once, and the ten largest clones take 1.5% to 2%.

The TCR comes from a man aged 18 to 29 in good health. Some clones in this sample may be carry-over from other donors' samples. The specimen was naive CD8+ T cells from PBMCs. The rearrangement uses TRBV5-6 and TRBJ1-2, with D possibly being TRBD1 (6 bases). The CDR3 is CASSPKAGDYYGYTF. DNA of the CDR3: TGTGCCAGCAGCCCCAAGGCAGGGGATTATTATGGCTACACCTTC. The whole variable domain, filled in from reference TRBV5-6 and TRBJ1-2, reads DAGVTQSPTHLIKTRGQQVTLRCSPKSGHDTVSWYQQALGQGPQFIFQYYEEEERQRGNFPDRFSGHQFPNYSSELNVNALLLGDSALYLCASSPKAGDYYGYTFGSGTRLTVV.